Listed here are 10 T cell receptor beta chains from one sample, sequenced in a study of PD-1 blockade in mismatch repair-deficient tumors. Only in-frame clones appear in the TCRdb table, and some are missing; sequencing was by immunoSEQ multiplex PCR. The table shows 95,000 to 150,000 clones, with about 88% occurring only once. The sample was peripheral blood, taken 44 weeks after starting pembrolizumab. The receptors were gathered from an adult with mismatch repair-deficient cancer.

CDR3 DNA sequence: TGTGCCAGCAGCTTAGAGACAGGGGCCTACGAGCAGTACTTC. Translated: CASSLETGAYEQYF. The chain is built from TRBV11-2 and TRBJ2-7; TRBD1 aligns across 8 bases. The CDR3 is made up of 14 amino acids. Germline V gives CDR1 SGHAT, CDR2 FQNNGV. J lost 2 bases, V lost 0 bases, and 0 bases had no gene match.

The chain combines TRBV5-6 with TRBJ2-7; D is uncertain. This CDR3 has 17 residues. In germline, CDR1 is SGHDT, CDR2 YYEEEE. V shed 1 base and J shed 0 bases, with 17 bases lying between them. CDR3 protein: CASSLSTSPYPSYEQYF. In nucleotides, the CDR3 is TGTGCCAGCAGCTTGTCAACGAGCCCCTACCCCTCCTACGAGCAGTACTTC.

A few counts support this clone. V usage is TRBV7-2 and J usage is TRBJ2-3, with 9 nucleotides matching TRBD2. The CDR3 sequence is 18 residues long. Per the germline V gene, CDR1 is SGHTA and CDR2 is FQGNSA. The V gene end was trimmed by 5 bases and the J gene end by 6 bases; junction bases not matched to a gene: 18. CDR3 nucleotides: TGTGCCAGCAGCCCACGGGTGGGCGGGGGGGGTGGAGTTGATACGCAGTATTTT. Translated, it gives CASSPRVGGGGGVDTQYF.

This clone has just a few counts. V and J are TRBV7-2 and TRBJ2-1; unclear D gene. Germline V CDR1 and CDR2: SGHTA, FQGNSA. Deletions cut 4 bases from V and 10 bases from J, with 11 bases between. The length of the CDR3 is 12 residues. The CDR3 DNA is TGTGCCAGCAGCTCGCAGCGTAGGGAGCAGTTCTTC. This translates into CASSSQRREQFF. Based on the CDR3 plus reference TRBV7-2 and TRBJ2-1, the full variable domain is GAGVSQSPSNKVTEKGKDVELRCDPISGHTALYWYRQSLGQGLEFLIYFQGNSAPDKSGLPSDRFSAERTGGSVSTLTIQRTQQEDSAVYLCASSSQRREQFFGPGTRLTVL.

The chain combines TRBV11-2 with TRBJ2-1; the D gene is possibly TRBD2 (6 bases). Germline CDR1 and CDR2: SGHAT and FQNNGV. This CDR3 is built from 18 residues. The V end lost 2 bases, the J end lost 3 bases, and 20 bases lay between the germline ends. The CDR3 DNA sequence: TGTGCCAGCAGCTTATGGGACGGGAGAACCGAGGGCTACAATGAGCAGTTCTTC. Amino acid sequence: CASSLWDGRTEGYNEQFF.

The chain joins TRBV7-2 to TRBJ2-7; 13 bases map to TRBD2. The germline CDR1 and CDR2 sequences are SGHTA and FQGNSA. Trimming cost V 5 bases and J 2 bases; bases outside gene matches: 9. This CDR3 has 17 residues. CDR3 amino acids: CASSKRPGLAGTYEQYF. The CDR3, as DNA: TGTGCCAGCAGCAAAAGACCGGGACTAGCGGGAACCTACGAGCAGTACTTC.

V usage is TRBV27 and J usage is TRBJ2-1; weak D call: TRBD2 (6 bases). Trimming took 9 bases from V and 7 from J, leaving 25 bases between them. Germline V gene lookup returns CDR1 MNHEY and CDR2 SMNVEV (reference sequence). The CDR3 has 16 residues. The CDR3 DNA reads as TGTGCCAGGGCGAATCAAGGGTTGACTAGTCAAAATGAGCAGTTCTTC. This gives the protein CARANQGLTSQNEQFF.

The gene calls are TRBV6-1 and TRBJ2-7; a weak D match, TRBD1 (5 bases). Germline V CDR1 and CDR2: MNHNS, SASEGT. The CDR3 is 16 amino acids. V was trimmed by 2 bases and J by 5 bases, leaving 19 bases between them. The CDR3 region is CASSESRLRVSHEQYF. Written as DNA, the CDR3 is TGTGCCAGCAGTGAATCCAGGCTCAGGGTTAGCCACGAGCAGTACTTC.

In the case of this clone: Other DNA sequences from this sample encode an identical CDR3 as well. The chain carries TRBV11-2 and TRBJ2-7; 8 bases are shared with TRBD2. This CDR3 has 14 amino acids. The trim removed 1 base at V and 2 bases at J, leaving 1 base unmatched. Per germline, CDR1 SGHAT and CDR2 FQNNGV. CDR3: CASSLGGRTYEQYF. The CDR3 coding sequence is TGTGCCAGCAGCTTAGGCGGGAGGACCTACGAGCAGTACTTC.

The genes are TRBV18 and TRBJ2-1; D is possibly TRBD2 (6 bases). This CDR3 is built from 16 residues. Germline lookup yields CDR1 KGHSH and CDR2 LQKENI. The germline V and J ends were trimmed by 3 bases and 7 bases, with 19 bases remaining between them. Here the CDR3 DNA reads TGTGCCAGCTCACCCATCGGGACTTCTCTCCGGAATGAGCAGTTCTTC. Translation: CASSPIGTSLRNEQFF. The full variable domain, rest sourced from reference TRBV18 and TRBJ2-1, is NAGVMQNPRHLVRRRGQEARLRCSPMKGHSHVYWYRQLPEEGLKFMVYLQKENIIDESGMPKERFSAEFPKEGPSILRIQQVVRGDSAAYFCASSPIGTSLRNEQFFGPGTRLTVL.